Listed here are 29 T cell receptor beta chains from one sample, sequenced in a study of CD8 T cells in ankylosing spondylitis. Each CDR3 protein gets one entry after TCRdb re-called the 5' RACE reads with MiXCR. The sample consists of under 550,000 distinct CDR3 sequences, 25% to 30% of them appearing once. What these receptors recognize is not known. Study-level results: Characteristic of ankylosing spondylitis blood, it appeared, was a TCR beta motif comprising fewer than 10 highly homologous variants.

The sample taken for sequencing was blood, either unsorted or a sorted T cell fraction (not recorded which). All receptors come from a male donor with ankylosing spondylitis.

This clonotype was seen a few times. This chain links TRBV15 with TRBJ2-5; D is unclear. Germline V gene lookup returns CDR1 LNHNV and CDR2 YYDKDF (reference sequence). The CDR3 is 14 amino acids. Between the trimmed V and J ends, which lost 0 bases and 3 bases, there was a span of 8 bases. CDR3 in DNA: TGTGCCACCAGCAGAGATCGAACAGAAGAGACCCAGTACTTC. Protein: CATSRDRTEETQYF.

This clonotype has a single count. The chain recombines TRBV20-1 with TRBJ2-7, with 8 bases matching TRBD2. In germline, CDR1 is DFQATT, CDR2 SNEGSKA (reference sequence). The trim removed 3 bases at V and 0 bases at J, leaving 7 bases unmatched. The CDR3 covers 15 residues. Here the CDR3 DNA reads TGCAGTGCTAGGGAAGGACTAGCCTACTCCTACGAGCAGTACTTC. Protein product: CSAREGLAYSYEQYF.

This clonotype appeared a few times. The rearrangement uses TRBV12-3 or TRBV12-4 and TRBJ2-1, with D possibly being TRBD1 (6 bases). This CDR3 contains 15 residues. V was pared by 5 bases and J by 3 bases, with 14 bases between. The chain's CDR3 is CASSPRGNGYNEQFF. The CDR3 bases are TGTGCCAGCAGTCCCAGGGGAAATGGCTACAATGAGCAGTTCTTC.

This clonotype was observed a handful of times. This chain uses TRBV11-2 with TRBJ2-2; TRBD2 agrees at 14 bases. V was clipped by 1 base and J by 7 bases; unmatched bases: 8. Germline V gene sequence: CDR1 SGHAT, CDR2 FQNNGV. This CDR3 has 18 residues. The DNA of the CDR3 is TGTGCCAGCAGCTTAGTTCATGGGGGACTAGCGGGAGACGGGGAGCTGTTTTTT. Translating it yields CASSLVHGGLAGDGELFF.

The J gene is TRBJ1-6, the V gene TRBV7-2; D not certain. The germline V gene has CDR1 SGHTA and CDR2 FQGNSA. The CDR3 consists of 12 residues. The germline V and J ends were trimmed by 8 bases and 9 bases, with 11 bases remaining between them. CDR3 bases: TGTGCCAGCGGGCAACAGCCTTCACCCCTCCACTTT. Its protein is CASGQQPSPLHF.

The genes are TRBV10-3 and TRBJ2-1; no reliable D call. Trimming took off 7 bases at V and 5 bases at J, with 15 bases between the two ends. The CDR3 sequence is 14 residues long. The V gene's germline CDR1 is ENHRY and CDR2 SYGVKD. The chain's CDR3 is CAINPNGGHNEQFF. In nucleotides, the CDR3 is TGTGCCATCAACCCGAATGGCGGCCACAATGAGCAGTTCTTC.

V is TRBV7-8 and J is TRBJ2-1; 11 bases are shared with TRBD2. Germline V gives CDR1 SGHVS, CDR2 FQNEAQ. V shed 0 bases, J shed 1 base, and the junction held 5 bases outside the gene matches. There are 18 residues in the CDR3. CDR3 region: CASSLAGIAGGSYNEQFF. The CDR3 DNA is TGTGCCAGCAGCTTAGCGGGAATAGCGGGAGGGTCCTACAATGAGCAGTTCTTC.

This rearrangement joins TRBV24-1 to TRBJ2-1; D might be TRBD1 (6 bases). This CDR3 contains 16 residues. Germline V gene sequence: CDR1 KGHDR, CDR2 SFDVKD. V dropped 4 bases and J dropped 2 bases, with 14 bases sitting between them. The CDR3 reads CATSDPGQPPYNEQFF. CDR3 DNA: TGTGCCACCAGTGACCCCGGACAGCCGCCCTACAATGAGCAGTTCTTC.

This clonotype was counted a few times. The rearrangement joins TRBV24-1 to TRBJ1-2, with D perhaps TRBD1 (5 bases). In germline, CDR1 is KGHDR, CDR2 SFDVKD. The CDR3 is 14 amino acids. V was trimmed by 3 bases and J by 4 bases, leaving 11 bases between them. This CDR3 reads CATSDESQGYGYTF. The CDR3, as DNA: TGTGCCACCAGTGATGAATCCCAGGGCTATGGCTACACCTTC.

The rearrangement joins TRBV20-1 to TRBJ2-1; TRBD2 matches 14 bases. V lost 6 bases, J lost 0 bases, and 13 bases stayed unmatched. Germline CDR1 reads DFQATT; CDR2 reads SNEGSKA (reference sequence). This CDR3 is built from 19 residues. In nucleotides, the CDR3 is TGCAGTGCCCCGATGGGGACTAGCGGGAGACTGAGCTCCTACAATGAGCAGTTCTTC. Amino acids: CSAPMGTSGRLSSYNEQFF.

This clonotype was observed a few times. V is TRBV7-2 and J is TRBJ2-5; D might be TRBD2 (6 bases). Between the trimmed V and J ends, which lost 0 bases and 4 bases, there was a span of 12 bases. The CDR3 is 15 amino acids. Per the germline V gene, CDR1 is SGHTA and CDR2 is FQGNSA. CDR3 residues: CASSLARGNRETQYF. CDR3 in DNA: TGTGCCAGCAGCTTAGCGCGCGGGAATAGAGAGACCCAGTACTTC.

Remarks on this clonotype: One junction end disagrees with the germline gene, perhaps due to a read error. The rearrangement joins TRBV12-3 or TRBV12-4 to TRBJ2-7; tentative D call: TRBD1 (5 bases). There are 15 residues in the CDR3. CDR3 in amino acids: CDSSSPGLLQGEQYF. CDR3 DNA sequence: TGTGACAGCAGTTCCCCGGGCCTTCTTCAGGGCGAGCAGTACTTC.

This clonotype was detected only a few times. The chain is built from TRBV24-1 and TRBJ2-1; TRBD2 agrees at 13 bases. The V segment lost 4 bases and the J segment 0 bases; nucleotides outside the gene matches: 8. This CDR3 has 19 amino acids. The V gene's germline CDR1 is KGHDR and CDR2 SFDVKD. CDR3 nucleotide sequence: TGTGCCACCAGTGACACAACTAGCGGGAGGGTCAGCTCCTACAATGAGCAGTTCTTC. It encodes CATSDTTSGRVSSYNEQFF.

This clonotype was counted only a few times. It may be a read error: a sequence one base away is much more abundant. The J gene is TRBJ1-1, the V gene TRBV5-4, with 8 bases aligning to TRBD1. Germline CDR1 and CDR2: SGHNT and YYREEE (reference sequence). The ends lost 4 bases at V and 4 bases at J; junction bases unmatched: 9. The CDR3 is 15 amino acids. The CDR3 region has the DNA TGTGCCAGCAGCCCCCCGACAGGGGACGGCACTGAAGCTTTCTTT. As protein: CASSPPTGDGTEAFF.

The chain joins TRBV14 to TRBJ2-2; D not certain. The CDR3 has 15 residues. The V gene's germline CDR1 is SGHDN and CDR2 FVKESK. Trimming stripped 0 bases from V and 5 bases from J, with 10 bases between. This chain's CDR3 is CASSQERWKTGELFF. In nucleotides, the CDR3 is TGTGCCAGCAGCCAAGAACGGTGGAAGACCGGGGAGCTGTTTTTT.

CDR3 protein: CASSPSRDRGFDEQFF. In nucleotides, the CDR3 is TGTGCCAGCAGTCCGTCCCGGGACAGGGGGTTTGATGAGCAGTTCTTC. The chain carries TRBV2 and TRBJ2-1; 11 bases agree with TRBD1. The V gene's germline CDR1 is SNHLY and CDR2 FYNNEI. V shed 5 bases and J 8 bases; nucleotides not matched to a gene: 11. The CDR3 length is 16 residues. Supplemented by reference TRBV2 and TRBJ2-1, the full variable domain reads EPEVTQTPSHQVTQMGQEVILRCVPISNHLYFYWYRQILGQKVEFLVSFYNNEISEKSEIFDDQFSVERPDGSNFTLKIRSTKLEDSAMYFCASSPSRDRGFDEQFFGPGTRLTVL.

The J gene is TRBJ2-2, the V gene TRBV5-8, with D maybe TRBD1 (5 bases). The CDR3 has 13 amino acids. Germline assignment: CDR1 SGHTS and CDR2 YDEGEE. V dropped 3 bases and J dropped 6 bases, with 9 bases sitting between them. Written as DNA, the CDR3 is TGTGCCAGCAGCTGGCAGGGTCCCGGGGAGCTGTTTTTT. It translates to CASSWQGPGELFF.

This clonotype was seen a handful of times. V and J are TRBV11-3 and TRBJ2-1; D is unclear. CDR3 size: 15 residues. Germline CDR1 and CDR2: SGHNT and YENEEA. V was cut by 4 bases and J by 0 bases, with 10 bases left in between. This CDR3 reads CASSSVRSSYNEQFF. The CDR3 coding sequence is TGTGCCAGCAGCTCGGTACGTAGCTCCTACAATGAGCAGTTCTTC. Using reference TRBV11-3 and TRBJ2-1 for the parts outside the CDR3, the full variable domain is EAGVVQSPRYKIIEKKQPVAFWCNPISGHNTLYWYLQNLGQGPELLIRYENEEAVDDSQLPKDRFSAERLKGVDSTLKIQPAELGDSAVYLCASSSVRSSYNEQFFGPGTRLTVL.

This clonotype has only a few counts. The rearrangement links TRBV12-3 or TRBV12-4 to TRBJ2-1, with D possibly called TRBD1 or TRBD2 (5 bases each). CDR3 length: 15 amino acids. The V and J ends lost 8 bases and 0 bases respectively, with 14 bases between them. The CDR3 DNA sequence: TGTGCCAGCGCTGGGGGAGTAAGCTCCTACAATGAGCAGTTCTTC. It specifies CASAGGVSSYNEQFF.

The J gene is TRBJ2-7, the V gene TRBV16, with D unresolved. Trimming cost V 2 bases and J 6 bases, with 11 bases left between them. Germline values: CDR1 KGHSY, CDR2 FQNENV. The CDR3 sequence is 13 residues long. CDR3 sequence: CASSQLARSEQYV. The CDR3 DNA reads TGTGCCAGCAGCCAACTCGCTAGAAGCGAGCAGTACGTC.

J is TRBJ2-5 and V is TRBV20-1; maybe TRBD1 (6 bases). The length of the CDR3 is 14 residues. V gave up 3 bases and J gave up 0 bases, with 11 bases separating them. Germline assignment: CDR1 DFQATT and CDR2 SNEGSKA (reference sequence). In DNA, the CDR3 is TGCAGTGCTAGGGGGGCCAGGGACCAAGAGACCCAGTACTTC. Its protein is CSARGARDQETQYF.

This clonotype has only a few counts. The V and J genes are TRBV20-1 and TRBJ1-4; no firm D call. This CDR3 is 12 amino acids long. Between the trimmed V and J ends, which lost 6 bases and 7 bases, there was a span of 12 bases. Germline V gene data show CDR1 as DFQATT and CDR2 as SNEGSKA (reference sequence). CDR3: CSAIEDFEKLFF. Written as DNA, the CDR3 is TGCAGTGCGATCGAGGACTTTGAAAAACTGTTTTTT.

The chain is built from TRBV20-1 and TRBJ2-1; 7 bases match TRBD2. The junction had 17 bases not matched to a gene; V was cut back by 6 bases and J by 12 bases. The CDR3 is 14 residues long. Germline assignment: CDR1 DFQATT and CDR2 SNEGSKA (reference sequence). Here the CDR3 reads CSAVSGLAAFGQFF. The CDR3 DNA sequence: TGCAGTGCAGTCTCGGGGCTAGCGGCCTTCGGGCAGTTCTTC.

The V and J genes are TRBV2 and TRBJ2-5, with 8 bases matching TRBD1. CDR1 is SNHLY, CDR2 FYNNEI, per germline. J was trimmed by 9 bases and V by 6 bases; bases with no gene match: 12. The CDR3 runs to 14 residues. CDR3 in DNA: TGTGCCAGCAGCGAGGACAGGGCTTATTTGTCCCAGTACTTC. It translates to CASSEDRAYLSQYF.

CDR3 region: CASSSGINYGYTF. The CDR3 DNA reads as TGTGCCAGCAGTTCCGGGATAAACTATGGCTACACCTTC. The chain links TRBV12-3 or TRBV12-4 to TRBJ1-2; D is undetermined. V was pared by 4 bases and J by 2 bases, with 8 bases between. The CDR3 runs to 13 residues.

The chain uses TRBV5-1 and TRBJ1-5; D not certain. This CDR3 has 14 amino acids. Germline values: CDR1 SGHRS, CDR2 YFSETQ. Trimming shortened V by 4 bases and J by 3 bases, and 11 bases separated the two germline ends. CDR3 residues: CASSQDGPNQPQHF. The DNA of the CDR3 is TGCGCCAGCAGCCAGGACGGGCCCAATCAGCCCCAGCATTTT.

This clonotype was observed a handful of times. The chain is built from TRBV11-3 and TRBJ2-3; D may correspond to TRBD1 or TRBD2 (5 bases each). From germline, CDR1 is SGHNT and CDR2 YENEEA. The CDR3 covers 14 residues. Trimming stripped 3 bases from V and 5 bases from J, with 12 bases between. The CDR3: CASSLRDGRDTQYF. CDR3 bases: TGTGCCAGCAGCTTGAGGGACGGTCGAGATACGCAGTATTTT.

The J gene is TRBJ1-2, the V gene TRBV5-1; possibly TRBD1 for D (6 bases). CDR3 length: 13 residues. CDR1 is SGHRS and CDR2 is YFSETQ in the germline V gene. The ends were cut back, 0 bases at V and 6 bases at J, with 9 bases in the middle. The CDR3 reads CASSLAGDDGYTF. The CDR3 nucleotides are TGCGCCAGCAGCTTGGCAGGGGATGATGGCTACACCTTC.

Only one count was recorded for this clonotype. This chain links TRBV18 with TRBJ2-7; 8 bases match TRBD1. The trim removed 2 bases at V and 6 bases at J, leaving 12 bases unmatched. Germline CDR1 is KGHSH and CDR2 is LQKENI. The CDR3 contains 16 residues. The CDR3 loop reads CASSPTRDRPFGEQYV. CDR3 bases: TGTGCCAGCTCACCAACCCGGGACAGGCCGTTTGGCGAGCAGTACGTC.